The 29 T cell receptor beta chains in this list originate from one sample, sequenced in a study of cytomegalovirus exposure and HLA in healthy donors. The PCR used 60 Vbeta and 13 Jbeta primers. This table comes from immunoSEQ multiplex PCR, and its TCRdb copy is limited to in-frame clones, with some not included. The table shows around 120,000 clones, with about four fifths occurring only once. Input material: PBMCs. These receptors came from a woman aged 18-30 years in good health and CMV-seronegative.

The rearrangement links TRBV6-1 to TRBJ2-3, with D perhaps matching TRBD2 (6 bases). The ends were cut back, 4 bases at V and 4 bases at J, with 12 bases in the middle. This CDR3 is built from 14 residues. Germline-derived CDR1 and CDR2 are MNHNS and SASEGT. The CDR3 reads CASSGGVRADTQYF. CDR3 sequence (DNA): TGTGCCAGCAGTGGGGGGGTGAGGGCAGATACGCAGTATTTT.

The V gene is TRBV4-1, the J gene TRBJ2-3; 8 positions match TRBD2. CDR1 is MGHRA, CDR2 YSYEKL, per germline. The ends lost 0 bases at V and 6 bases at J; junction bases unmatched: 11. CDR3 length: 17 residues. Here the CDR3 DNA reads TGCGCCAGCAGCCAAGATCCCGGGGGGGGGCAGAGGGATACGCAGTATTTT. It translates to CASSQDPGGGQRDTQYF.

This chain joins TRBV14 and TRBJ2-2, with TRBD2 matching 7 bases. The germline V gene encodes CDR1 SGHDN and CDR2 FVKESK. Trimming cost V 4 bases and J 2 bases; bases outside gene matches: 1. This CDR3 is built from 14 residues. CDR3 sequence reads: CASSRGGNTGELFF. For the CDR3, the DNA is TGTGCCAGCAGCCGCGGGGGTAACACCGGGGAGCTGTTTTTT.

The chain carries TRBV5-6 and TRBJ1-5; weak D call: TRBD1 (6 bases). Between the trimmed V and J ends, which lost 1 base and 3 bases, there was a span of 8 bases. The CDR3 sequence is 14 residues long. Germline V gives CDR1 SGHDT, CDR2 YYEEEE. Here the CDR3 reads CASSLYRDNQPQHF. For the CDR3, the DNA is TGTGCCAGCAGCTTGTACAGGGACAATCAGCCCCAGCATTTT.

The chain employs TRBV29-1 and TRBJ2-7; 12 nucleotides line up with TRBD1. The CDR3 runs to 13 residues. The ends lost 6 bases at V and 5 bases at J; junction bases unmatched: 5. Germline loops: CDR1 SQVTM, CDR2 ANQGSEA. CDR3 nucleotides: TGCAGCGTGGGACAGGGGGCCCCTCACGAGCAGTACTTC. Its protein product is CSVGQGAPHEQYF.

The rearrangement uses TRBV13 and TRBJ1-6; the D is unclear. Germline CDR1 reads PRHDT; CDR2 reads FYEKMQ (reference sequence). The germline V and J ends were trimmed by 5 bases and 10 bases, with 15 bases remaining between them. The CDR3 runs to 14 residues. The CDR3 loop is CASSTQEARSPLHF. The CDR3 coding sequence is TGTGCCAGCAGCACTCAGGAGGCTCGGTCACCCCTCCACTTT.

The gene calls are TRBV4-2 and TRBJ2-7, with D maybe TRBD1 (5 bases). This CDR3 contains 16 residues. Germline values: CDR1 LGHNA, CDR2 YNFKEQ. The V end was cut by 1 base, the J end by 2 bases, with 15 bases between. Here the CDR3 reads CASSQVPGKIPYEQYF. The DNA for the CDR3 is TGTGCCAGCAGCCAAGTTCCAGGGAAGATCCCCTACGAGCAGTACTTC.

This clone was seen a handful of times. No conserved phenylalanine or tryptophan is present at the end of the CDR3, so a read error is the likely explanation. The chain carries TRBV7-3 and TRBJ2-6; D perhaps matches TRBD1 (5 bases). The V end lost 5 bases, the J end lost 6 bases, and 17 bases lay between the germline ends. The CDR3 has 16 residues. From germline, CDR1 is SGHTA and CDR2 FQGTGA. This CDR3 reads CASSLGFRGSANVLTV. DNA for the CDR3: TGTGCCAGCAGCCTAGGGTTTAGGGGATCGGCCAACGTCCTGACTGTC.

CDR3 DNA: TGTGCCATCAGTGAGTCCGACACCTACGAGCAGTACTTC. This gives the protein CAISESDTYEQYF. The V and J genes are TRBV10-3 and TRBJ2-7; D unresolved. CDR3 length: 13 amino acids. Per the germline V gene, CDR1 is ENHRY and CDR2 is SYGVKD. V lost 0 bases and J lost 2, with 5 bases in between.

J is TRBJ1-5 and V is TRBV6-5; 7 nucleotides match TRBD1. The CDR3 runs 15 residues. Losses at the gene ends were 6 bases for V and 1 base for J; bases not matched to a gene: 6. Germline assignment: CDR1 MNHEY and CDR2 SVGAGI. DNA for the CDR3: TGTGCCAGCAGACGACAGGGTACAAGCAATCAGCCCCAGCATTTT. This codes for CASRRQGTSNQPQHF.

The gene calls are TRBV30 and TRBJ2-5, with a possible D match to TRBD1 (6 bases). This CDR3 comprises 12 residues. Germline-derived CDR1 and CDR2 are GTSNPN and SVGIG (reference sequence). V lost 6 bases to trimming and J lost 5 bases, with 13 bases between them. The CDR3 DNA sequence: TGTGCCTGCACCAGGGGCGGTGAGACCCAGTACTTC. Amino acid sequence: CACTRGGETQYF.

This chain links TRBV5-1 with TRBJ1-1; D unclear. This CDR3 spans 13 amino acids. The V end was cut by 1 base, the J end by 2 bases, with 6 bases between. The germline gives CDR1 SGHRS, CDR2 YFSETQ. CDR3 amino acids: CASSLTVNTEAFF. As DNA, the CDR3 is TGCGCCAGCAGCTTGACAGTTAACACTGAAGCTTTCTTT.

In this sample, this clone turned up once. This CDR3 is CASSLVGGSSGANVLTF. In DNA form, the CDR3 reads TGTGCCAGCAGCTTAGTTGGGGGGAGCTCTGGGGCCAACGTCCTGACTTTC. The rearrangement uses TRBV7-8 and TRBJ2-6; a weak D match, TRBD2 (6 bases). The CDR3 extends over 17 amino acids. Germline loops: CDR1 SGHVS, CDR2 FQNEAQ. V was cut by 1 base and J by 0 bases, with 10 bases left in between.

The chain recombines TRBV19 with TRBJ1-2; D gene unclear. This CDR3 has 11 residues. Trimming removed 4 bases from V and 3 bases from J, with 3 bases in between. Per germline, CDR1 LNHDA and CDR2 SQIVND (reference sequence). The CDR3 nucleotides are TGTGCCAGTAGTACCTACTATGGCTACACCTTC. Amino acid sequence: CASSTYYGYTF.

This chain connects TRBV5-1 to TRBJ1-1; 9 bases line up with TRBD1. The CDR3 has 19 amino acids. The V and J ends lost 6 bases and 0 bases, in that order; junction bases with no gene match: 18. Germline assignment: CDR1 SGHRS and CDR2 YFSETQ. The CDR3 reads CASKLSPGTGHNVNTEAFF. CDR3 nucleotides: TGCGCCAGCAAACTATCACCCGGGACAGGGCATAATGTGAACACTGAAGCTTTCTTT. The whole variable domain, filled in from reference TRBV5-1 and TRBJ1-1, reads KAGVTQTPRYLIKTRGQQVTLSCSPISGHRSVSWYQQTPGQGLQFLFEYFSETQRNKGNFPGRFSGRQFSNSRSEMNVSTLELGDSALYLCASKLSPGTGHNVNTEAFFGQGTRLTVV.

The rearrangement links TRBV25-1 to TRBJ2-3; D gene uncertain. CDR1 is MGHDK and CDR2 is SYGVNS in the germline V gene. Between the trimmed V and J ends, which lost 8 bases and 1 base, there was a span of 10 bases. The CDR3 runs to 13 residues. Here the CDR3 DNA reads TGTGCCAGCGAAAACTTCGGCACAGATACGCAGTATTTT. It yields the protein CASENFGTDTQYF.

The chain combines TRBV5-8 with TRBJ1-4; D uncertain. Trimming took 3 bases from V and 0 from J, leaving 9 bases between them. The length of the CDR3 is 15 residues. The germline CDR1 and CDR2 sequences are SGHTS and YDEGEE. This CDR3 reads CASSSYMATNEKLFF. The CDR3 bases are TGTGCCAGCAGCTCTTACATGGCAACTAATGAAAAACTGTTTTTT.

The chain combines TRBV27 with TRBJ1-5, with TRBD1 matching 10 bases. After removal of 5 bases from V and 1 base from J, the junction contained 17 bases not matched to a gene. The CDR3 is 20 amino acids. In germline, CDR1 is MNHEY, CDR2 SMNVEV (reference sequence). Here the CDR3 DNA reads TGTGCCAGCAGTCTCAGAGGGAGACAGGGGGCGTGGGAAAGCAATCAGCCCCAGCATTTT. It encodes CASSLRGRQGAWESNQPQHF.

This clone was detected only a few times. The genes are TRBV29-1 and TRBJ1-2; tentative D call: TRBD1 (5 bases). Trimming took off 1 base at V and 6 bases at J, with 9 bases between the two ends. Germline CDR1 is SQVTM and CDR2 is ANQGSEA. The CDR3 has 12 amino acids. The CDR3 DNA reads TGCAGCGTTGAAGCGCAGGGCCATGGCTACACCTTC. It codes for CSVEAQGHGYTF.

This clone was picked up a small number of times. The chain couples TRBV5-1 to TRBJ2-2; tentative D call: TRBD2 (6 bases). The germline gives CDR1 SGHRS, CDR2 YFSETQ. The V end was cut by 7 bases, the J end by 5 bases, with 15 bases between. This CDR3 has 14 amino acids. This CDR3 reads CASGWGDRTGELFF. The CDR3 DNA is TGCGCCAGCGGCTGGGGGGATCGGACCGGGGAGCTGTTTTTT.

V and J are TRBV9 and TRBJ1-2, with TRBD1 matching 11 bases. Germline V gene data show CDR1 as SGDLS and CDR2 as YYNGEE. Trimming at V came to 0 bases and at J to 2 bases, leaving 3 bases not matched to a gene. The CDR3 consists of 16 residues. As DNA, the CDR3 is TGTGCCAGCAGCGTAGACCGGGACAGGGGGAACTATGGCTACACCTTC. Its translation is CASSVDRDRGNYGYTF.

This chain links TRBV15 with TRBJ1-2, with 7 bases matching TRBD1. V lost 4 bases and J lost 4; bases outside the gene matches: 3. CDR3 size: 13 residues. Germline CDR1 LNHNV, CDR2 YYDKDF (reference sequence). The CDR3 loop is CATSNEGAYGYTF. CDR3 DNA: TGTGCCACCAGCAACGAGGGGGCCTATGGCTACACCTTC.

This clone came up once. V and J are TRBV30 and TRBJ1-1; D gene ambiguous. Germline CDR1 and CDR2: GTSNPN and SVGIG (reference sequence). The CDR3 sequence is 13 residues long. With 2 bases removed from V and 1 base from J, the gap between germline ends came to 8 bases. The CDR3 loop is CAWSPLRNTEAFF. DNA of the CDR3: TGTGCCTGGAGTCCGCTGAGGAACACTGAAGCTTTCTTT.

The rearrangement links TRBV7-2 to TRBJ1-2, with TRBD1 matching over 8 bases. Per germline, CDR1 SGHTA and CDR2 FQGNSA. V shed 4 bases, J shed 0 bases, and the junction held 10 bases outside the gene matches. The CDR3 runs 17 residues. Written as DNA, the CDR3 is TGTGCCAGCAGCTCCACAGACAGGGGCCCTGCTAACTATGGCTACACCTTC. It codes for CASSSTDRGPANYGYTF.

In this sample, this clone turned up a few times. The rearrangement uses TRBV13 and TRBJ1-2; weak D call: TRBD1 (6 bases). Trimming left V 3 bases short and J 7 bases short, with 12 bases between. Germline V lookup: CDR1 PRHDT, CDR2 FYEKMQ (reference sequence). CDR3 size: 13 residues. CDR3 region: CASSFPGVAGYTF. As DNA, the CDR3 is TGTGCCAGCAGCTTTCCAGGGGTCGCTGGCTACACCTTC.

J is TRBJ2-5 and V is TRBV7-2; possible D gene TRBD2, 6 bases. This CDR3 has 15 amino acids. V was shortened by 5 bases and J by 5 bases, with 18 bases between the two germline ends. The germline CDR1 and CDR2 sequences are SGHTA and FQGNSA. CDR3 amino acids: CASSRPSSRGETQYF. The CDR3 nucleotides are TGTGCCAGCAGCCGACCCTCCTCTCGGGGGGAGACCCAGTACTTC.

The chain links TRBV10-2 to TRBJ2-7; D may be TRBD2 (7 bases). The CDR3 sequence is 15 residues long. Germline CDR1 WSHSY, CDR2 SAAADI. V dropped 7 bases and J dropped 4 bases, with 20 bases sitting between them. CDR3 loop: CASKGQIGGIYEQYF. CDR3 nucleotide sequence: TGCGCCAGCAAGGGACAAATCGGGGGGATTTACGAGCAGTACTTC.

The rearrangement joins TRBV30 to TRBJ1-6; D may be TRBD1 (6 bases). The V gene lost 0 bases and the J gene lost 7 bases, with 19 bases spanning the gap. Germline V CDR1 and CDR2: GTSNPN, SVGIG (reference sequence). CDR3 length equals 17 residues. In nucleotides, the CDR3 is TGTGCCTGGAGTGTTGAGTGGGGGCGCTTACAGAATTCACCCCTCCACTTT. This gives the protein CAWSVEWGRLQNSPLHF.

V usage is TRBV28 and J usage is TRBJ1-5; D is perhaps TRBD1 (5 bases). This CDR3 is built from 15 residues. V lost 4 bases, J lost 0 bases, and 10 bases lay in between. Germline loops: CDR1 MDHEN, CDR2 SYDVKM. The CDR3 DNA reads as TGTGCCAGCAGTTACCCGGGACTTAGCAATCAGCCCCAGCATTTT. Amino acid sequence: CASSYPGLSNQPQHF.